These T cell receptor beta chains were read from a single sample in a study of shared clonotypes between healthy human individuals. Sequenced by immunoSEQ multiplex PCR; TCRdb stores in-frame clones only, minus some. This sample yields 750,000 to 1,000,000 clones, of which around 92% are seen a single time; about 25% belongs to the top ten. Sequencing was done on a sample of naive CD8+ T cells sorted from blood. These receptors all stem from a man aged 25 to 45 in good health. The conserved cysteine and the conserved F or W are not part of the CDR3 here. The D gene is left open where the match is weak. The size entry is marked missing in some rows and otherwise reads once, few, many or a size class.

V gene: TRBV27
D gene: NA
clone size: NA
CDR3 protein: ASSDSSLYNEQF

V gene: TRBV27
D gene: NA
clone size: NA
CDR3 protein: ASSSRDNEQF

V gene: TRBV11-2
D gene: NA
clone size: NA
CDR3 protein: ASRQGNREQY

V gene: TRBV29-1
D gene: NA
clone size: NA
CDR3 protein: SVEDRERGSYEQY

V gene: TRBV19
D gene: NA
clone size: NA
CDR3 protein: ASNQWATNEKLF

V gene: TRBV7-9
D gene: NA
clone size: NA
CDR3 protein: ASSERHGERNEAF

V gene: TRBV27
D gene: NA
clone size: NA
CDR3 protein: ASSFSEKVNEQF

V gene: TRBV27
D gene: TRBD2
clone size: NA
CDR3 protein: ASSLSTGGGSYEQY

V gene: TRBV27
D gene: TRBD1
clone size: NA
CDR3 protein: ASRTGTFSEQY

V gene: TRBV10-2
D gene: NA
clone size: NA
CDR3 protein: ASSESAGREAF

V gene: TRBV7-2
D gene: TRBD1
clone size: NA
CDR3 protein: ASSLAGQGQQPQH

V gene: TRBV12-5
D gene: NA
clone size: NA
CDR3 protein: ASGPSPGAENGYT

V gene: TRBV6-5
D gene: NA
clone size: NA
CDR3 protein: ASSPQPSGAYEQY

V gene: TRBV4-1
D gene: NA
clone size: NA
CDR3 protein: ASSQEFLDEQF

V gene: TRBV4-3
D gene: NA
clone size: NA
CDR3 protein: ASSQDRLSANTGELF

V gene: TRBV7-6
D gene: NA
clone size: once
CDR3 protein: ASSLGGTRYEQY

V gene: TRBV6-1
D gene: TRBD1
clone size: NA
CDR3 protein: ASSWTGDEQY

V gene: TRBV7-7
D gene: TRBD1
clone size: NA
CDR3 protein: ASSPTPGTGSIEQY

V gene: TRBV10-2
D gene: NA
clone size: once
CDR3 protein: ASKGVATNEKLF

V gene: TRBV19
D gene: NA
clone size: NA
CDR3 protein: ASRDQGNSYEQY

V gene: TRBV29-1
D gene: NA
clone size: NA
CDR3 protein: SADSSQPQH

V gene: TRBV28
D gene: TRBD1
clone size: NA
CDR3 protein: ASSIFRGQYEQY

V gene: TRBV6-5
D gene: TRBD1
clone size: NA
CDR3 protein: AILNRGREQF

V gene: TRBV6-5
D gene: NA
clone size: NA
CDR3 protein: ASSYRGNEQF

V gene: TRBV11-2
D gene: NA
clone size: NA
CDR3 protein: ASSYYRDLQETQY

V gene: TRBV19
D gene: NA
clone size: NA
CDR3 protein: ASSIGQSGANVLT

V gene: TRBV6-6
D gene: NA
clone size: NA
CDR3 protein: ASTDYREFDEQY

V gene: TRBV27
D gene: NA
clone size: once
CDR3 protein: ASSLSAYNEQF

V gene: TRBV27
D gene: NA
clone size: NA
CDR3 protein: ASSLSGGPKNYEQY

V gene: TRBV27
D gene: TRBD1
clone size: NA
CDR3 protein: ASSLYRHRGSETQY

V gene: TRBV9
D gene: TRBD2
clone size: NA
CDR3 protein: ASSPRGQGGLAGVNEQF

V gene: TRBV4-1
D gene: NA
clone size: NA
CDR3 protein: ASSHQMDTGELF

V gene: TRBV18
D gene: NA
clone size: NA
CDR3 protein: ASSPLKGGYGYT

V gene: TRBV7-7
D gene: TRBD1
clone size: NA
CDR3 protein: ASSCRDRGPEGFGF

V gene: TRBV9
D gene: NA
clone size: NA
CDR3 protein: ASSVATGIGTGRTGELF

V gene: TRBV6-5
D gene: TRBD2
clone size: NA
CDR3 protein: ASSSPRGGPYNEQF

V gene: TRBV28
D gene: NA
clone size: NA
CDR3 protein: ASSSQGVALDWTYGYT

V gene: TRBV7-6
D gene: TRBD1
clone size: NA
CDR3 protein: ASSPRAGGGTGELF

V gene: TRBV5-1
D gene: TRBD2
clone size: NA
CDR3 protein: ASSLGLGLAVNEQF

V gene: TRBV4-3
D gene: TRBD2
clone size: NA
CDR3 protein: ASSHLSGSSYNEQF

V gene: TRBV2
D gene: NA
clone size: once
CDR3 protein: ASSGRTVYGYT

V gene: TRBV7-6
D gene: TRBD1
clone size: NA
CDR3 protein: ASSPSQGAAYEQY

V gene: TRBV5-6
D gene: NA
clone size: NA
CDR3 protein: ASSFSLTEGELF

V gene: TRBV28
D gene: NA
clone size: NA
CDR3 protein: ASSHRGPTQY

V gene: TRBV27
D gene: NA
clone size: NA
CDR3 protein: ASSLLDSHEKLF

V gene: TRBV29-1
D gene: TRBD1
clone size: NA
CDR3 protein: SVVGARTGFYNGQF